The 19 T cell receptor beta chains below all came from one sample that was sequenced in a study of blood T cell repertoires in COVID-19. This table comes from immunoSEQ multiplex PCR, and its TCRdb copy is limited to in-frame clones, with some not included. This sample has a few hundred thousand clones, with 80% to 90% found just once. The sample comprised peripheral blood. The source is a woman in her thirties or forties who had recovered from COVID-19.

The rearrangement joins TRBV7-3 to TRBJ2-1; 13 nucleotides agree with TRBD2. J was trimmed by 5 bases and V by 5 bases; bases with no gene match: 6. CDR3 length equals 16 residues. Germline loops: CDR1 SGHTA, CDR2 FQGTGA. Written as DNA, the CDR3 is TGTGCCAGCAGCATTCAGACTAGCGGGGGGAACAATGAGCAGTTCTTC. Translating it yields CASSIQTSGGNNEQFF.

A note on this clone: The junction shows a germline mismatch at one end, possibly a read error. The chain combines TRBV7-7 with TRBJ1-4; no clear D gene. In germline, CDR1 is SSHAT, CDR2 FNYEAQ (reference sequence). This CDR3 is built from 16 residues. The DNA of the CDR3 is TGTGCTAGCAGCTTTACCGGCCGCAACAGTAATGAAAAACTGTTTTTT. The encoded protein is CASSFTGRNSNEKLFF.

This chain links TRBV12-3 or TRBV12-4 with TRBJ1-2, with TRBD1 matching over 7 bases. The CDR3 is 12 amino acids. V gave up 4 bases and J gave up 8 bases; unmatched junction bases: 4. The CDR3 region has the DNA TGTGCCAGCAGTTCAGGGACAGACGGCTACACCTTC. Translating it yields CASSSGTDGYTF.

This chain uses TRBV28 with TRBJ1-6; TRBD1 agrees at 7 bases. Germline V gene lookup returns CDR1 MDHEN and CDR2 SYDVKM. After removal of 10 bases from V and 13 bases from J, the junction contained 13 bases not matched to a gene. The CDR3 has 13 amino acids. For the CDR3, the DNA is TGTGCCACCGGACAGGCCCCAATTCAGCCCCTCCACTTT. It translates to CATGQAPIQPLHF.

The genes are TRBV19 and TRBJ2-5; D is possibly TRBD2 (5 bases). The CDR3 extends over 14 amino acids. V dropped 5 bases and J dropped 1 base, with 11 bases sitting between them. Germline CDR1 and CDR2: LNHDA and SQIVND (reference sequence). CDR3 DNA: TGTGCCAGTAGTCGGGGAACCGGCCAAGAGACCCAGTACTTC. Its translation: CASSRGTGQETQYF.

The J gene is TRBJ1-4, the V gene TRBV29-1, with D perhaps TRBD1 (5 bases). CDR1 and CDR2 from the germline V gene are SQVTM and ANQGSEA. CDR3 length equals 13 residues. Trimming took 7 bases from V and 7 from J, leaving 16 bases between them. In DNA, the CDR3 is TGCAGCGGAAGGGAGGGCGGGGGTGAAAAACTGTTTTTT. Residues: CSGREGGGEKLFF.

V gene TRBV29-1 combines with J gene TRBJ2-7, with 10 bases lining up with TRBD1. The junction had 4 bases not matched to a gene; V was cut back by 6 bases and J by 2 bases. Germline V gives CDR1 SQVTM, CDR2 ANQGSEA. The CDR3 covers 13 residues. The CDR3 protein is CSVRQGAAYEQYF. In DNA form, the CDR3 reads TGCAGCGTACGACAGGGGGCAGCCTACGAGCAGTACTTC.

This chain uses TRBV10-3 with TRBJ1-5; D remains ambiguous. The V and J ends lost 8 bases and 9 bases respectively, with 11 bases between them. The CDR3 length is 11 residues. CDR1 is ENHRY and CDR2 is SYGVKD in the germline V gene. The CDR3 sequence is CAIGREVPQHF. CDR3 nucleotide sequence: TGTGCCATCGGACGGGAGGTGCCCCAGCATTTT.

The V gene is TRBV19, the J gene TRBJ1-5, with TRBD1 as a possible D gene (5 bases). The CDR3 extends over 17 amino acids. Germline CDR1 reads LNHDA; CDR2 reads SQIVND (reference sequence). Trimming shortened V by 4 bases and J by 6 bases, and 22 bases separated the two germline ends. The CDR3 sequence: CASSSSWGDEIGQPQHF. The CDR3 nucleotides read TGTGCCAGTAGTAGCTCATGGGGGGACGAGATAGGTCAGCCCCAGCATTTT.

This clone came up once. The chain joins TRBV5-1 to TRBJ2-5; D gene uncertain. V was shortened by 6 bases and J by 0 bases, with 15 bases between the two germline ends. Germline values: CDR1 SGHRS, CDR2 YFSETQ. The CDR3 extends over 15 amino acids. The CDR3 protein is CASIPGGGNQETQYF. Here the CDR3 DNA reads TGCGCCAGCATCCCGGGTGGCGGTAACCAAGAGACCCAGTACTTC. Full variable domain (remainder filled in from reference TRBV5-1 and TRBJ2-5): KAGVTQTPRYLIKTRGQQVTLSCSPISGHRSVSWYQQTPGQGLQFLFEYFSETQRNKGNFPGRFSGRQFSNSRSEMNVSTLELGDSALYLCASIPGGGNQETQYFGPGTRLLVL.

This chain links TRBV5-1 with TRBJ2-3; 9 bases map to TRBD1. Germline CDR1 reads SGHRS; CDR2 reads YFSETQ. The CDR3 runs 15 residues. Losses at the gene ends were 2 bases for V and 3 bases for J; bases not matched to a gene: 4. The CDR3 coding sequence is TGCGCCAGCAGCTTTCGACAGGGGGTTACAGATACGCAGTATTTT. This encodes CASSFRQGVTDTQYF.

The genes are TRBV6-5 and TRBJ2-7, with D hard to call. This CDR3 comprises 14 residues. V shed 2 bases and J shed 0 bases, with 8 bases lying between them. Germline V lookup: CDR1 MNHEY, CDR2 SVGAGI. The CDR3 loop reads CASSYRVASYEQYF. CDR3 bases: TGTGCCAGCAGTTACCGGGTGGCCTCCTACGAGCAGTACTTC.

V and J are TRBV19 and TRBJ1-2; TRBD1 is a possible D gene (6 bases). From germline, CDR1 is LNHDA and CDR2 SQIVND (reference sequence). CDR3 size: 15 residues. Trimming took 5 bases from V and 8 from J, leaving 21 bases between them. As DNA, the CDR3 is TGTGCCAGTAGTCCCTCGGGGGGCTCGCTTGAAGGCTACACCTTC. It yields the protein CASSPSGGSLEGYTF.

V usage is TRBV29-1 and J usage is TRBJ2-3; no clear D gene. Per germline, CDR1 SQVTM and CDR2 ANQGSEA. The CDR3 contains 14 residues. Trimming removed 3 bases at V and 0 bases at J, with 10 bases between. The DNA for the CDR3 is TGCAGCGTTGAGGGTGTCAGGAGCACAGATACGCAGTATTTT. This codes for CSVEGVRSTDTQYF.

This sequence joins TRBV6-5 and TRBJ1-6; tentative D call: TRBD1 (5 bases). Germline V lookup: CDR1 MNHEY, CDR2 SVGAGI. The CDR3 extends over 15 amino acids. V was pared by 6 bases and J by 5 bases, with 14 bases between. Written as DNA, the CDR3 is TGTGCCAGCAGCCCCGGGGGGAATAATAATTCACCCCTCCACTTT. Amino acids: CASSPGGNNNSPLHF.

V usage is TRBV19 and J usage is TRBJ2-1, with 11 nucleotides matching TRBD2. CDR3 length: 15 residues. Trimming at V came to 4 bases and at J to 4 bases, leaving 3 bases not matched to a gene. The germline gives CDR1 LNHDA, CDR2 SQIVND (reference sequence). DNA for the CDR3: TGTGCCAGTAGTACGACTAGCGGGGAGTACAATGAGCAGTTCTTC. This codes for CASSTTSGEYNEQFF.

The chain carries TRBV10-1 and TRBJ1-1, with D possibly TRBD1 on 6 matching bases. CDR1 and CDR2 from the germline V gene are WNHNN and SYGVQD (reference sequence). Trimming stripped 0 bases from V and 2 bases from J, with 13 bases between. This CDR3 region has 16 residues. The CDR3 protein is CASSESWDKENTEAFF. The CDR3 DNA reads TGCGCCAGCAGTGAGTCCTGGGACAAAGAAAACACTGAAGCTTTCTTT.

V usage is TRBV7-2 and J usage is TRBJ1-2; 7 bases line up with TRBD1. From germline, CDR1 is SGHTA and CDR2 FQGNSA. Trimming cost V 4 bases and J 6 bases; bases outside gene matches: 5. This CDR3 has 13 amino acids. DNA of the CDR3: TGTGCCAGCAGCTCCCGACAGGGCGATGGCTACACCTTC. It yields the protein CASSSRQGDGYTF.

V usage is TRBV5-4 and J usage is TRBJ1-2; 7 positions match TRBD1. CDR3 length equals 15 residues. Per the germline V gene, CDR1 is SGHNT and CDR2 is YYREEE (reference sequence). The V segment lost 3 bases and the J segment 2 bases; nucleotides outside the gene matches: 7. CDR3 protein: CASSSSGTVNYGYTF. CDR3 bases: TGTGCCAGCAGCTCTTCCGGGACAGTCAACTATGGCTACACCTTC.